Listed here is a single T cell receptor beta chain. Its specific antigen is unknown. No base quality information exists; no much larger clone differs at one position. TCRbeta CDR3 regions were amplified from genomic DNA by means of the immunoSEQ Assay, a bias-controlled multiplex PCR. In the original analysis: The number of nucleated cells in each sample was estimated from the amplification of reference gene primers within the assay. To quantify the absolute abundance of each unique TCRbeta CDR3 rearrangement, sequence reads were collapsed and filtered. Productive Simpson clonality was computed per sample as the square root of Simpson's diversity index over productive rearrangements. In TCRdb, the immuneACCESS table is reduced to in-frame sequences with V and J assigned. These tables do not hold every clone; where another copy was compared, an unresolved V gene accounts for under half, and the others remain unexplained. The V and J calls and clone size were taken over from that table, and D and trimming were inferred from the DNA. The sample table contains about 130,000 clones; only one count was recorded for approximately 83% of them. The ten most abundant clones make up just over 9% of the sample.

Enrolling through a virtual design, the prospective study's participants ranged in age from roughly 18 to 89 years and lived across roughly 23 United States geographic areas. Cohort assignment in the prospective study relied on participant-reported clinical history from a screening survey and a study questionnaire. Recovered participants in ImmuneRACE Cohort 3 were defined as having two consecutive negative NP/OP PCR tests, clearance from a healthcare professional, or resolution of symptoms. In the prospective study, whole blood, serum and a nasopharyngeal or oropharyngeal swab were collected from each participant by mobile phlebotomists. Prospective study participants could optionally give additional blood draws and questionnaires over an approximately two-month period. Blood samples from the prospective study were shipped frozen or at room temperature prior to DNA extraction. V is cut back by 4 bases and J by 2 bases, with 3 bases in the junction unmatched. The CDR1 and CDR2 encoded by the germline V gene are KGHSH and LQKENI. The CDR3 numbers 14 residues from cysteine through phenylalanine. Of the read, only the CDR3 DNA is kept; its 42 bases are in frame from base 1.

This entry belongs to a study of blood T cell repertoires in COVID-19 (dated by TCRdb to 2018 to 2020). The study in broad terms: The collaborator samples originated in the United States, Italy and Spain and spanned the acute and convalescent phases of COVID-19. The prospective study material was composed of cDNA or gDNA derived from T cells, B-cell-depleted T cells, or PBMCs. Deeply sampled blood TCRbeta repertoires from subjects exposed to, actively infected with, or recovered from COVID-19 were included in the dataset. The repertoires were released in a freely available public database intended as a resource for research on the immune response to SARS-CoV-2. Samples were obtained from the ongoing ImmuneRACE study (first 160 participants) and from 1,200 or so subjects provided by 6 global collaborators. Sample metadata almost always included a de-identified subject ID, COVID-19 status, age in years and sex. Where available, HLA class I and class II types were obtained from metadata supplied by the sample provider rather than from assay-based typing. Study-level results and caveats: Clinical and demographic metadata were provided uncurated, with the amount varying by source and participant.

The sequence came from a man between 45 and 60 years old who had recovered from COVID-19. Input material: PBMCs or T cells enriched from blood (not recorded which). The chain links TRBV18 with TRBJ2-5, with 8 bases in between that match TRBD1. At the DNA level, the sequence is TGTGCCAGCTCACTGGACAGGGCACAAGAGACCCAGTACTTC. Its protein is CASSLDRAQETQYF.